Listed below are T cell receptor beta chains from one sample, sequenced in a study of regulatory and conventional T cells in RAG deficiency. Produced via immunoSEQ multiplex PCR; TCRdb's table is partial and in-frame only. The profile shows some 420 clones, roughly 38% of them singletons. Sequenced: CD4+ effector T cells sorted from blood. The receptor set was obtained from a human donor with RAG deficiency presenting as severe combined immunodeficiency. CDR3s include the opening cysteine and the closing phenylalanine or tryptophan. Fields, in order: J gene, clone size, D gene, V gene, CDR3 protein, CDR3 DNA. A D gene is named only where the DNA matches it firmly. Some rows have no size entry. The others give once, few or many, or a class for an expanded clone.

j_gene: TRBJ2-2; abundance: few; d_gene: -; v_gene: TRBV7-3; CDR3aa: CASSLDSPGTGELFF; CDR3nt: TGTGCCAGCAGCTTAGATAGCCCAGGGACCGGGGAGCTGTTTTTT
j_gene: TRBJ1-6; abundance: medium-sized; d_gene: -; v_gene: TRBV18; CDR3aa: CASCLGSYNSPLHF; CDR3nt: TGTGCCAGCTGTCTAGGGTCCTATAATTCACCCCTCCACTTT
j_gene: TRBJ1-4; abundance: -; d_gene: TRBD1; v_gene: TRBV9; CDR3aa: CASSPPQGIGEKLFF; CDR3nt: TGTGCCAGCAGCCCGCCACAGGGGATAGGGGAAAAACTGTTTTTT
j_gene: TRBJ1-4; abundance: -; d_gene: TRBD1; v_gene: TRBV5-1; CDR3aa: CASSAGTGAEKLFF; CDR3nt: TGCGCCAGCAGCGCCGGGACAGGGGCTGAAAAACTGTTTTTT
j_gene: TRBJ1-1; abundance: once; d_gene: TRBD1; v_gene: TRBV5-6; CDR3aa: CASSLFGTGGRTEAFF; CDR3nt: TGTGCCAGCAGCTTGTTTGGGACAGGGGGAAGGACTGAAGCTTTCTTT
j_gene: TRBJ1-5; abundance: hyperexpanded; d_gene: TRBD1; v_gene: TRBV30; CDR3aa: CAWKGGQANQPQHF; CDR3nt: TGTGCCTGGAAAGGGGGCCAGGCAAATCAGCCCCAGCATTTT
j_gene: TRBJ1-4; abundance: -; d_gene: TRBD1; v_gene: TRBV7-6; CDR3aa: CASSWYRGRGEKLFF; CDR3nt: TGTGCCAGCAGCTGGTACAGGGGGCGCGGTGAAAAACTGTTTTTT
j_gene: TRBJ1-5; abundance: few; d_gene: -; v_gene: TRBV20-1; CDR3aa: CSASSNQPQHF; CDR3nt: TGCAGTGCTAGCAGCAATCAGCCCCAGCATTTT
j_gene: TRBJ2-7; abundance: large; d_gene: -; v_gene: TRBV5-1; CDR3aa: CASSLERDYEQYF; CDR3nt: TGCGCCAGCAGCTTGGAGAGGGATTACGAGCAGTACTTC
j_gene: TRBJ2-5; abundance: -; d_gene: -; v_gene: TRBV7-2; CDR3aa: CASSLKETQYF; CDR3nt: TGTGCCAGCAGCTTAAAAGAGACCCAGTACTTC
j_gene: TRBJ2-2; abundance: few; d_gene: -; v_gene: TRBV7-3; CDR3aa: CASSPIVRGEELFF; CDR3nt: TGTGCCAGCAGCCCAATCGTCAGGGGAGAGGAGCTGTTTTTT
j_gene: TRBJ2-7; abundance: few; d_gene: TRBD1; v_gene: TRBV5-1; CDR3aa: CASASRQGAGYEQYF; CDR3nt: TGCGCCAGCGCCTCGAGACAGGGGGCAGGCTACGAGCAGTACTTC